These 19 T cell receptor beta chains came from one sample sequenced in a study of cytomegalovirus exposure and HLA in healthy donors. The PCR was carried out with 60 Vbeta primers and 13 Jbeta primers. The protocol was immunoSEQ multiplex PCR, while the TCRdb copy is restricted to in-frame clones and leaves out a portion. Of fewer than 45,000 clones in the sample, almost 70% were seen once. Sequences were obtained from PBMCs. Receptor source: a man in his forties in good health and CMV-seronegative.

The chain couples TRBV6-5 to TRBJ2-2; the D gene is possibly TRBD2 (6 bases). The CDR3 totals 13 residues. V dropped 2 bases and J dropped 6 bases, with 7 bases sitting between them. CDR1 is MNHEY and CDR2 is SVGAGI in the germline V gene. CDR3 nucleotides: TGTGCCAGCAGTTACGGGACTCCCGGGGAGCTGTTTTTT. Translation: CASSYGTPGELFF.

This chain links TRBV30 with TRBJ2-7, with D possibly TRBD2 on 5 matching bases. The V end lost 5 bases, the J end lost 0 bases, and 8 bases lay between the germline ends. Germline CDR1 GTSNPN, CDR2 SVGIG (reference sequence). The CDR3 extends over 12 amino acids. CDR3 amino acids: CAWGGSSYEQYF. For the CDR3, the DNA is TGTGCCTGGGGAGGTAGCTCCTACGAGCAGTACTTC.

V is TRBV19 and J is TRBJ2-3; 7 bases line up with TRBD1. The germline V gene encodes CDR1 LNHDA and CDR2 SQIVND (reference sequence). The CDR3 has 13 residues. Losses at the gene ends were 8 bases for V and 0 bases for J; bases not matched to a gene: 2. As DNA, the CDR3 is TGTGCCAGTCAGGACAGGAGCACAGATACGCAGTATTTT. As protein: CASQDRSTDTQYF.

The chain links TRBV6-1 to TRBJ1-1; 9 nucleotides line up with TRBD1. The ends lost 6 bases at V and 1 base at J; junction bases unmatched: 6. There are 15 residues in the CDR3. The germline gives CDR1 MNHNS, CDR2 SASEGT. This CDR3 reads CASSIEQGANTEAFF. CDR3 coding DNA: TGTGCCAGCAGCATCGAACAGGGGGCGAACACTGAAGCTTTCTTT.

This clone was detected a few times. The chain recombines TRBV6-5 with TRBJ1-2, with a possible D match to TRBD1 (6 bases). The CDR3 is 13 amino acids. Germline V lookup: CDR1 MNHEY, CDR2 SVGAGI. Between the trimmed V and J ends, which lost 5 bases and 8 bases, there was a span of 15 bases. The CDR3 DNA reads TGTGCCAGCAGTGGGGACAACAGGGTCGGCTACACCTTC. Its translation: CASSGDNRVGYTF.

The J gene is TRBJ2-7, the V gene TRBV6-5; 7 nucleotides match TRBD2. The CDR3 covers 15 residues. Germline assignment: CDR1 MNHEY and CDR2 SVGAGI. With 0 bases clipped from V and 2 bases from J, the junction kept 4 bases outside the gene matches. CDR3 region: CASSYSRGKAYEQYF. The CDR3 coding sequence is TGTGCCAGCAGTTACTCGCGGGGGAAGGCCTACGAGCAGTACTTC.

The table lists this clone with a count of one. This chain joins TRBV5-4 and TRBJ1-2; 7 nucleotides align to TRBD1. Germline assignment: CDR1 SGHNT and CDR2 YYREEE (reference sequence). The CDR3 has 14 amino acids. The V segment lost 4 bases and the J segment 4 bases; nucleotides outside the gene matches: 7. CDR3 coding DNA: TGTGCCAGCAGCACAAGGGGGCGCGGCTATGGCTACACCTTC. This codes for CASSTRGRGYGYTF.

The chain links TRBV14 to TRBJ1-1; D is uncertain. This CDR3 spans 15 amino acids. The germline gives CDR1 SGHDN, CDR2 FVKESK. The V and J ends lost 0 bases and 7 bases respectively, with 15 bases between them. The CDR3 DNA reads TGTGCCAGCAGCCAAGATGTCGGCGGGATAGGTGAAGCTTTCTTT. It specifies CASSQDVGGIGEAFF.

The chain combines TRBV7-9 with TRBJ1-2, with D possibly TRBD1 on 6 matching bases. With 3 bases removed from V and 7 bases from J, the gap between germline ends came to 18 bases. Germline CDR1 and CDR2: SEHNR and FQNEAQ (reference sequence). The CDR3 extends over 15 amino acids. DNA for the CDR3: TGTGCCAGCAGCTTGCACAGGGACCTGTCGGCTGGCTACACCTTC. Amino acids: CASSLHRDLSAGYTF.

The chain joins TRBV5-4 to TRBJ2-3, with a weak D call TRBD2 (6 bases). CDR3 length equals 15 residues. Trimming took 4 bases from V and 1 from J, leaving 13 bases between them. Germline CDR1 reads SGHNT; CDR2 reads YYREEE (reference sequence). The CDR3 coding sequence is TGTGCCAGCAGCGGAAGACTAGGGGGCACAGATACGCAGTATTTT. This gives the protein CASSGRLGGTDTQYF.

The chain uses TRBV11-3 and TRBJ2-3; the match to TRBD2 covers 7 bases. The ends lost 1 base at V and 6 bases at J; junction bases unmatched: 7. From germline, CDR1 is SGHNT and CDR2 YENEEA. This CDR3 has 15 amino acids. CDR3 in amino acids: CASSLGGTKFDTQYF. DNA of the CDR3: TGTGCCAGCAGCTTAGGAGGGACTAAATTCGATACGCAGTATTTT.

In its sample, this clone was seen a few times. DNA for the CDR3: TGTGCCATCAGGGGACAGAGCTCCTACGAGCAGTACTTC. Amino acid sequence: CAIRGQSSYEQYF. The chain employs TRBV10-3 and TRBJ2-5; 7 bases map to TRBD1. Gene TRBJ2-7 matches the end of the DNA better, so the J call may be wrong. Germline V gene sequence: CDR1 ENHRY, CDR2 SYGVKD. This CDR3 has 13 residues.

This clone was counted only a few times. The chain has TRBV28 and TRBJ2-3, with TRBD2 identical over 7 bases. This CDR3 contains 17 residues. Trimming took 5 bases from V and 1 from J; bases not matched to a gene: 12. The germline CDR1 and CDR2 sequences are MDHEN and SYDVKM. CDR3 bases: TGTGCCAGCAGTCCAGGTAGTCTAACTAGCGGCACAGATACGCAGTATTTT. This encodes CASSPGSLTSGTDTQYF.

The V and J genes are TRBV19 and TRBJ2-4; D is perhaps TRBD1 (5 bases). CDR3 length: 11 residues. Germline CDR1 and CDR2: LNHDA and SQIVND (reference sequence). Deletions cut 6 bases from V and 12 bases from J, with 12 bases between. The CDR3 loop is CASRGEGPQYF. CDR3 nucleotides: TGTGCCAGTAGAGGGGAAGGCCCTCAGTACTTC. Combining the CDR3 with reference TRBV19 and TRBJ2-4 gives the whole variable domain DGGITQSPKYLFRKEGQNVTLSCEQNLNHDAMYWYRQDPGQGLRLIYYSQIVNDFQKGDIAEGYSVSREKKESFPLTVTSAQKNPTAFYLCASRGEGPQYFGAGTRLSVL.

In its sample, this clone was seen a few times. The CDR3 DNA reads as TGTGCCTGGAGTGTATCCCCAGGGAGGGACACTGAAGCTTTCTTT. Its translation: CAWSVSPGRDTEAFF. The genes are TRBV30 and TRBJ1-1; the D gene is possibly TRBD1 (5 bases). The V end was cut by 0 bases, the J end by 3 bases, with 14 bases between. The CDR3 runs 15 residues. From germline, CDR1 is GTSNPN and CDR2 SVGIG (reference sequence).

The chain links TRBV5-6 to TRBJ2-7, with TRBD1 matching over 7 bases. Per the germline V gene, CDR1 is SGHDT and CDR2 is YYEEEE. V trimming: 3 bases; J trimming: 3 bases; junction bases outside the gene matches: 9. The CDR3 covers 15 residues. CDR3 amino acids: CASSYATGNYYEQYF. The CDR3 DNA follows: TGTGCCAGCAGCTACGCGACAGGGAACTACTACGAGCAGTACTTC. The full variable domain, in which reference TRBV5-6 and TRBJ2-7 provide the parts outside the CDR3, is DAGVTQSPTHLIKTRGQQVTLRCSPKSGHDTVSWYQQALGQGPQFIFQYYEEEERQRGNFPDRFSGHQFPNYSSELNVNALLLGDSALYLCASSYATGNYYEQYFGPGTRLTVT.

The chain combines TRBV11-2 with TRBJ1-1; a weak D match, TRBD1 (6 bases). Trimming cost V 2 bases and J 3 bases, with 10 bases left between them. CDR1 SGHAT and CDR2 FQNNGV come from the germline V gene. This CDR3 region has 14 residues. The CDR3 DNA follows: TGTGCCAGCAGCTTAACAGGGAGGGACACTGAAGCTTTCTTT. Translation gives CASSLTGRDTEAFF.

The chain combines TRBV11-1 with TRBJ1-1, with 7 positions matching TRBD1. CDR3 size: 14 residues. Germline loops: CDR1 SGHAT, CDR2 FQDESV (reference sequence). V lost 5 bases, J lost 2 bases, and 5 bases stayed unmatched. In DNA form, the CDR3 reads TGTGCCAGCAGCACCCGACAGGGTAACACTGAAGCTTTCTTT. Protein: CASSTRQGNTEAFF.

In nucleotides, the CDR3 is TGCAGTGCTAGACAGGGGCTTGGCGCTTTCTTT. Translating it yields CSARQGLGAFF. The chain couples TRBV20-1 to TRBJ1-1, with D tentatively TRBD1 (6 bases). The CDR3 spans 11 residues. Germline loops: CDR1 DFQATT, CDR2 SNEGSKA (reference sequence). Trimming stripped 2 bases from V and 11 bases from J, with 12 bases between.